This T cell receptor (beta chain) was profiled in a study of T-cell memory formation after mild COVID-19. Study observations and caveats: Clones that contracted from day 15 to 85 had balanced CD4/CD8; later expanders were CD4+ biased. Researchers report contracting CD4+ clones mostly in CM and EM, with CD8+ clones in EMRA.

The CDR3 consists of 15 residues. Germline CDR1 reads SGHTA; CDR2 reads FQGTGA. Trimming at V came to 5 bases and at J to 7 bases, leaving 7 bases not matched to a gene. Remarks on this clonotype: What it binds is unknown.

5'RACE with constant-segment primers built TCRalpha and TCRbeta cDNA libraries with UMIs. TCRdb re-called the 5' RACE reads with MiXCR, one entry per CDR3 protein. Of 350,000 to 500,000 distinct CDR3 sequences listed, approximately 19% are singletons. The chain links TRBV7-3 to TRBJ2-1; 11 bases agree with TRBD2. This TCR derives from a man younger than 30 who had mild COVID-19 (a few samples of this study predate the infection). Cell type and time point are not known. The sequenced sample consisted of PBMCs or a T cell subset sorted from them (not recorded which). The chain's CDR3 is CASSPGTSGSNEQFF. The CDR3 DNA reads TGTGCCAGCAGCCCCGGGACTAGCGGCTCAAATGAGCAGTTCTTC. Drawing the rest from reference TRBV7-3 and TRBJ2-1, the complete variable domain is GAGVSQTPSNKVTEKGKYVELRCDPISGHTALYWYRQSLGQGPEFLIYFQGTGAADDSGLPNDRFFAVRPEGSVSTLKIQRTERGDSAVYLCASSPGTSGSNEQFFGPGTRLTVL.